This T cell receptor beta chain was captured in a study of cytomegalovirus exposure and HLA in healthy donors (dated by TCRdb to the late 2010s). Looking at the study overall: An earlier analysis of some 620 of the donors reported 250 to 350 Gb of sequence data and 100 million to 120 million unique TCR beta sequences obtained from 180 million or so T cells. Because of strong linkage in the cohort, a handful of DR-DQ haplotypes were treated as single units for association and clustering. On average, approximately 250,000 unique TCR beta nucleotide sequences were sequenced per donor among a few hundred genotyped donors of the cohort, with roughly 18% of those sequences being non-productive. Every repertoire in the discovery cohort had been generated on one and the same sequencing platform. In a later analysis, previously published TCR beta repertoires from hundreds of donors were re-analyzed and high-resolution HLA genotyping was added so that TCR occurrence patterns could be studied. Among the roughly 390 genotyped donors, more than 70% belonged to the genetic ancestry cluster associated with self-reported Caucasian donors. Rather than drawing on any new phenotypic data, the later analysis identified candidate immune exposures from TCR beta sequences and the way those sequences occurred across donors. HLA typing covered class I and class II loci at four-digit resolution. To predict cytomegalovirus infection status, the study combined high-throughput TCR immunosequencing, statistical association of individual TCRs with disease status, and machine learning. Donor age, sex, ethnicity and CMV serostatus were collected together with the repertoire data. The aim of the study was to test whether cataloging public T cell receptors could identify signatures of past pathogen exposure. To decide whether each TCR beta V gene segment behaved as functional or pseudogenic, an earlier analysis of 587 of the donors relied on high-throughput TCR beta sequencing. Genome-wide SNP genotypes for about 60% of the 666 donors were used in a later genetic analysis, which treated that subset as a discovery cohort. The study used immunosequencing to profile the T cell repertoires of some 600 subjects and linked those repertoires to cytomegalovirus serostatus. The number of donors typed differed by locus, with about 629-640 for A, B, C, DRB1 and DQB1, approximately 500 for DQA1, over 600 for DPA1, and around 460 for DPB1. Approximately 310 gigabases of sequencing data and approximately 91 million unique TCR sequences made up an early release that covered several hundred HLA-typed donors. Along with the approximately 620-subject first cohort, a separate validation cohort of around 110 different subjects was used. The full study reports these points: For the cohort, immune exposure information was limited to CMV serostatus. In a later analysis, about 17,000 TCR beta sequences were associated with specific HLA alleles at a false discovery rate of 0.05. A later analysis found that TCR association rates varied across HLA loci, with DRB1 alleles showing the most associated TCRs and HLA-C alleles the fewest. A further reported finding was that TCR beta sequences accurately predicted the HLA-A and HLA-B alleles for most subjects in the first cohort. In a later analysis, several top co-occurrence clusters were reported to appear linked to parvovirus B19, influenza, CMV and Epstein-Barr virus. In both the original and validation cohorts, the classifier was reported to diagnose cytomegalovirus status with high specificity and sensitivity. A later analysis found that HLA-associated TCR beta chains were more clonally expanded and had lower generation probabilities than equally common non-associated chains. Because some donors lacked HLA typing at each locus, the association tests relied only on the typed subset. A group of highly shared sequence variants was considered likely to be a technical artifact of the sequencing pipeline. A few of the identified cytomegalovirus-associated TCR beta chains were confirmed in vitro to be specific for cytomegalovirus antigens. Across donors, most TCR sequences were observed very rarely, whereas some public TCRs were present in many individuals. Because counts were too low, roughly 16 rarely observed V segments, including chromosome 9 orphons, were excluded from the earlier analysis of around 640 of the donors. Strong co-occurrence of HLA alleles, especially DR and DQ, made assigning TCR associations to individual alleles difficult. Broadly in line with IMGT annotations, most TCR beta V segments showed up in productive rearrangements about 87% or about 30% of the time in an earlier analysis of some 590 of the donors. Some IMGT-functional V segments, including TRBV6-2 and TRBV6-3, could not be told apart with the 87-base-pair reads, so those segments were excluded. According to the authors, the approach could potentially be generalized to other disease states and immunological phenotypes. The cohort was sequenced for TCR beta chains only, and without alpha or paired-chain data the features that could be detected were limited. In a later genetic analysis, fewer N-insertions in productive TCRs were reported among donors in an Asian-associated ancestry cluster than the roughly 700-donor mean. V-gene and J-gene trimming of TCR beta chains was associated with a missense DCLRE1C variant in a later genetic analysis, and the association was replicated in an independent cohort. A total of 150 to 200 TCR beta chains were listed by the study as associated with cytomegalovirus. In a later analysis, most CMV-associated TCR beta chains were found to appear HLA-restricted, with HLA associations seemingly driven largely by CMV exposure. Linkage disequilibrium might explain the correlated functional status among segregating V segments, but an unknown experimental factor could not be ruled out. The presence/absence analyses assumed that sequencing depth was roughly uniform across donors, and that assumption may not be true.

The cohort was made up of hundreds of healthy bone marrow donors. Cohort members were all nominally healthy when sampled, although unrecorded immune exposures were likely present. The donor was CMV seronegative and belonged to the group of roughly 330 seronegative cohort members. Each donor provided a peripheral blood sample, and peripheral blood mononuclear cells were used for TCR beta sequencing. Genomic DNA was extracted from the blood cell samples with the Qiagen DNeasy Blood Extraction Kit. In the case of this clone: There is no known antigen for this receptor.

Spanning cysteine to phenylalanine, the CDR3 consists of 15 amino acids. The entry retains the CDR3 DNA only, 45 bases that are in frame from base 1. CDR1 and CDR2, looked up from the germline V gene, are MDHEN and SYDVKM. The V end gives up 4 bases and the J end 0 bases, leaving 5 bases in the junction not matched to a gene. Library prep was done by the immunoSEQ multiplex PCR assay. A mixture of 60 forward primers for TCR Vbeta segments and 13 reverse primers for TCR Jbeta segments was used in the multiplex PCR. The CDR3 region of rearranged TCR beta genes was amplified from genomic DNA with a multiplex PCR assay. The amplified TCR beta libraries were sequenced on the Illumina HiSeq System as 87-base-pair reads. Processing in the source paper ran as follows. In a later analysis, tens of millions of unique TCR beta chains were counted across the approximately 640 repertoires, and roughly 11 million of these chains were shared by at least two donors. Raw reads were error-corrected and collapsed into unique sequences with a nearest-neighbor algorithm that merged closely related sequences to remove PCR and sequencing errors. To assign V, D and J gene segments, CDR3 sequences were aligned to IMGT reference sequences. For a sequence to be retained, a match of at least six nucleotides was required to both a V gene segment and a J gene segment. A rearrangement counted as productive if the CDR3 had no stop codons and remained in frame with V and J, and every other rearrangement counted as non-productive. CDR3 was defined according to IMGT convention as the region running from the second conserved V-encoded cysteine to the conserved J-encoded phenylalanine. Sequences without an unambiguous match to a single V gene segment were excluded from the earlier analysis of 587 of the donors. An earlier analysis of 587 of the donors classified V segments as functional when productive rearrangements were above 56.7% and as segregating when the standard deviation between donors was above 5%. A statistical classification framework was built to diagnose cytomegalovirus status from the catalog of TCR beta chain sequences. In a later analysis, TCR nucleotide sequences were compared against IMGT/GENE-DB human TR gene sequences so that V and J genes could be assigned. In a later analysis, CDR3 sequences and most-parsimonious VDJ recombination scenarios were assigned using the TCRdist pipeline. In a later analysis, every TCR beta chain was defined by the combination of its CDR3 amino acid sequence and its V-gene family, and reads without a unique V-gene family were dropped. As a way to deal with suspected cross-contamination and a sequencing artifact, a later analysis dropped 450 to 600 nucleotide sequences that were highly shared and had low generation probability. For each public chain, a later analysis derived a clonal expansion index from normalized ranks of inferred template counts within each repertoire. Generation probabilities in a later analysis came from a VDJ recombination model fitted to out-of-frame rearrangements, and those results were checked against IGoR. In a later analysis, hypergeometric tests were used to score TCR-TCR, TCR-HLA and TCR-CMV co-occurrence, with a repertoire-size bias correction applied to TCR pairs. In a later analysis, false discovery rates were estimated by permuting HLA or CMV assignments 20 times. In a later analysis, co-occurring TCRs were grouped using DBSCAN, and TCRdist sequence similarity was added for clustering within HLA-allele-positive subsets. For co-occurrence clustering, repertoires with fewer than 30,000 or more than 120,000 public chains were excluded, along with about five repertoires with anomalous nucleotide sharing. TCRdb mirrors the immuneACCESS table, restricted to in-frame sequences. Some clones are absent from its copies; in checked studies, under half trace to an unresolved V gene, and the reason for the others is unknown. V, J and clone size are those of that table, while D and trimming were read from the DNA. The table kept for this sample lists 150,000 to 200,000 clones. The leading ten clones occupy under 2.5% of the sample.

Sequencing input: PBMCs. The receptor's source is a man aged 25 to 40 in good health and CMV-seronegative. Recombination linked TRBV28 to TRBJ1-1; 7 bases in between match TRBD1. The CDR3 protein is CASSSQGQMNTEAFF. The sequenced DNA is TGTGCCAGCAGTTCCCAGGGACAGATGAACACTGAAGCTTTCTTT.